This TCR beta chain was recorded in a study of T-cell memory formation after mild COVID-19 (dated by TCRdb to the early 2020s). Background for the entire study: TCR sequence clusters from the two donors were found to be largely donor specific. Two young, previously healthy adult volunteers made up the cohort, one male and one female. T-cell clones expanding and contracting after mild COVID-19 in two donors were tracked by longitudinal TCRalpha and TCRbeta repertoire sequencing. Summary of the overall study and its limitations: Some responding clones were detected in pre-infection memory, suggesting pre-existing cross-reactive memory T cells joined the SARS-CoV-2 response. The study included only two mild cases, and larger cohorts that include severe cases with pre-infection samples were judged to be necessary. Whether the second-wave clones peaking on day 37 were SARS-CoV-2 specific was not confirmed. Balanced CD4/CD8 phenotypes were observed for clones contracting from day 15 to 85, whereas a bias towards CD4+ was observed for a second wave of clones expanding from day 15 to 37. Contracting CD4+ clones were found mainly in CM and EM memory subsets, while CD8+ clones were enriched in EMRA.

Comment on this clonotype: This receptor's antigen is unknown. It has no much larger one-base neighbor in the sample; base qualities were not kept.

The data were produced on an Illumina NovaSeq 6000. cDNA libraries for TCRalpha and TCRbeta were prepared by 5'RACE using constant-segment primers, with sample barcodes and unique molecular identifiers added. Trizol reagent was used to extract RNA from every sample. Amplification of the libraries took two PCR steps, and the second step added a second sample barcode plus Illumina TruSeq adapters. Sequencing of libraries was performed on an Illumina NovaSeq with 2 x 150 bp paired-end reads. From the authors' description of their analysis: With migec v1.2.7, reads were demultiplexed and then collapsed into UMI-guided consensus sequences. Using mixcr v2.1.11, UMI consensuses were aligned to TRA and TRB V and J templates and then assembled into clonotypes. Expanded or contracted clonotypes were those called significant by both edgeR and NoisET, with noise models trained on biological replicates. For edgeR calls, the thresholds were a false discovery rate-adjusted p below 0.01 and a log2 fold-change of 1. As an exploratory analysis of dynamics, max-normalized trajectories of the 1000 most abundant clonotypes were examined by PCA with hierarchical clustering. Separately sequenced CD4+ and CD8+ repertoires were used to assign the CD4 or CD8 phenotype of responding clones. TCRdb reanalyzed the raw reads on its own, using fastp at Q25 for trimming and MiXCR for clone calling, and kept in-frame beta chains. Rows are combined by CDR3 protein, so each entry shows the most common genes and DNA. The V and J calls come from TCRdb's annotation, not from the publication. This sample gives some 40,000 distinct CDR3 sequences in total; 7.3% of them show up just once. The ten top clones hold about 1.5% of the sample.

Ficoll-Paque density gradient centrifugation was used to isolate PBMCs. V is cut by 3 bases and J by 4 bases, and the space between the germline ends is 12 bases. The CDR3 spans 14 residues, from the cysteine through the phenylalanine. Just CDR3 DNA is preserved here, 42 bases in frame from base 1. The CDR1 and CDR2 encoded by the germline V gene are SGHTA and FQGNSA. This clonotype was sampled from a man younger than 30 who had mild COVID-19 (a few samples of this study predate the infection). The sample titles of this study are shuffled in the database, so cell type and time point are left out; the donor was told from shared clones. Sequenced: PBMCs or a T cell subset sorted from them (not recorded which). Recombination linked TRBV7-2 to TRBJ1-1; a weak D assignment points to TRBD1 (6 bases agree). The sequence in DNA is TGTGCCAGCAGCTTTGGGACACCGGTCACTGAAGCTTTCTTT. Its coded protein is CASSFGTPVTEAFF.